The source of this T cell receptor beta chain is a study of cytotoxic CD8 clonotypes in ibrutinib-treated CLL. In regard to this clone: Its antigen is undetermined.

General observations from the study: Clonality rose at ibrutinib response, held steady in sustained remission, and fell toward baseline at progression.

Generated by immunoSEQ multiplex PCR, the TCRdb table keeps only in-frame clones and is missing some. Among roughly 56,000 clones listed, about three quarters were seen once. The clonotype originates from a human donor with chronic lymphocytic leukemia. Sequenced material: PBMCs, taken after 12 months of ibrutinib treatment.

CDR3 nucleotide sequence: TGTGCCAGCAGTTACTCCGGGCTCCAAGAGACCCAGTACTTC. Translation: CASSYSGLQETQYF. This chain uses TRBV6-5 with TRBJ2-5, with D uncertain. CDR3 size: 14 residues. Looked up from germline, CDR1 is MNHEY and CDR2 is SVGAGI. The V end was cut by 0 bases, the J end by 1 base, with 6 bases between.